Given below is one T cell receptor (beta chain) in context. These data come from a study of shared clonotypes between healthy human individuals. The CDR3 extends over 15 amino acids. Trimming took 5 bases from V and 7 from J; bases not matched to a gene: 6. Germline-derived CDR1 and CDR2 are MDHEN and SYDVKM. Naive CD8 cells comprised CD45RO-negative, CCR7-positively selected cells, excluding terminally differentiated effector memory CD45RA+ cells. All donors were healthy HIV-negative adults lacking recent acute infections or vaccinations. In the authors' methods: As immunoSEQ supplied junction-only sequences (without quality scores), filtering differed. The data were produced by immunoSEQ multiplex PCR, yet TCRdb's version contains in-frame clones alone and is incomplete. Clone size and V and J calls were adopted from that table, with D and trimming inferred from the DNA. This repertoire shows about 2,100,000 clones, roughly 91% found once; its top ten account for around 1.7%.

The source of this sequence is a man aged 18 to 29 in good health. Some clones in this sample may be carry-over from other donors' samples. Material: naive CD8+ T cells from PBMCs. V usage is TRBV28 and J usage is TRBJ2-1; TRBD2 matches at 12 bases. CDR3 sequence (DNA): TGTGCCAGCAGTCTCACACTAGCGGGAGGTAATGAGCAGTTCTTC. This translates into CASSLTLAGGNEQFF.